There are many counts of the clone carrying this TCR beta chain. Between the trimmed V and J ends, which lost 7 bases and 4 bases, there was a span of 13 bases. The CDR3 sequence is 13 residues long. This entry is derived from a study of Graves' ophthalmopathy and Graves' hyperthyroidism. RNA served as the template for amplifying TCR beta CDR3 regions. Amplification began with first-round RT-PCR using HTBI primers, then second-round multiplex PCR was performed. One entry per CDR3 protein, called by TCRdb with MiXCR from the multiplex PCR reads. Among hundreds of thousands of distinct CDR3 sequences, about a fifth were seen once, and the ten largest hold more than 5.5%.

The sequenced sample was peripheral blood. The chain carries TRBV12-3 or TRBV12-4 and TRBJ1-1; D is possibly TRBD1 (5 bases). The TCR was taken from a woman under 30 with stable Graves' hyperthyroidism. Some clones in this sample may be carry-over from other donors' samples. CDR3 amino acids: CASTRDYGTEAFF. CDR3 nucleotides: TGTGCCAGCACCCGGGACTACGGCACTGAAGCTTTCTTT.